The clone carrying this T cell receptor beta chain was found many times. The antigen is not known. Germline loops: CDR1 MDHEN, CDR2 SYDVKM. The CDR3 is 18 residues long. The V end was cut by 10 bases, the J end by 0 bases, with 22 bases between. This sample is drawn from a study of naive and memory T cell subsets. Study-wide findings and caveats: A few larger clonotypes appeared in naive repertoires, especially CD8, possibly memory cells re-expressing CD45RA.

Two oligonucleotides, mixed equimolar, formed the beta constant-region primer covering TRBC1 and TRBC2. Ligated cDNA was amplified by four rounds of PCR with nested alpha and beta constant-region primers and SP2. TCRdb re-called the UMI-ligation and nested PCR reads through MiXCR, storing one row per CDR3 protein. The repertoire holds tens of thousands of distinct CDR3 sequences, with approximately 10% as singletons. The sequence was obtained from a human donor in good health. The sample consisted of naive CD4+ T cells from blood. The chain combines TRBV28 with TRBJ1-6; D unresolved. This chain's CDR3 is CATLGWAGESSYNSPLHF. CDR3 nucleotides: TGTGCCACCCTTGGGTGGGCCGGCGAGAGCTCCTATAATTCACCCCTCCACTTT.